These T cell receptor beta chains were read from a single sample in a study of OX40 agonist ivuxolimab in advanced cancers. Profiled with immunoSEQ multiplex PCR; TCRdb holds only in-frame clones, not every one. The repertoire holds about 83,000 clones, with around 85% as singletons. Source: CD4+ or CD8+ T cells sorted from blood, taken in a trial of the OX40 agonist ivuxolimab. The source is an adult with an advanced solid tumor such as melanoma, head and neck, liver or kidney cancer. Each CDR3 is given with its conserved first and last residue. The order of the fields is CDR3 length, clone size, D gene, V gene, J gene, CDR3 protein, CDR3 DNA. The D gene is left open where the match is weak. Only some rows state a clone size, as once, few, many or a class for expanded clones.

>16|NA|TRBD1|TRBV6-5|TRBJ2-2
CASSYSRTGVGGELFF
TGTGCCAGCAGTTACTCCCGGACAGGGGTCGGCGGGGAGCTGTTTTTT
>15|once|TRBD1|TRBV4-2|TRBJ2-7
CASSQEAGGSYEQYF
TGTGCCAGCAGCCAAGAAGCAGGGGGCTCCTACGAGCAGTACTTC
>16|NA|TRBD2|TRBV11-2|TRBJ2-3
CASSARLAKTTDTQYF
TGTGCCAGCAGCGCCAGACTAGCGAAGACCACAGATACGCAGTATTTT
>12|once|NA|TRBV6-1|TRBJ2-1
CASSGQNNEQFF
TGTGCCAGCAGTGGGCAGAACAATGAGCAGTTCTTC
>14|NA|NA|TRBV6-6|TRBJ2-7
CASSYGLRTYEQYF
TGTGCCAGCAGTTACGGTTTAAGGACCTACGAGCAGTACTTC
>18|NA|NA|TRBV5-1|TRBJ1-2
CASTINPIWTRGRYGYTF
TGCGCCAGCACCATTAATCCTATTTGGACCAGGGGTAGATATGGCTACACCTTC
>15|NA|TRBD1|TRBV6-5|TRBJ2-1
CASRGGQGARNEQFF
TGTGCCAGCAGAGGGGGACAGGGGGCGCGAAATGAGCAGTTCTTC
>13|NA|NA|TRBV7-9|TRBJ2-5
CASSSLQEETQYF
TGTGCCAGCAGCTCCTTGCAGGAAGAGACCCAGTACTTC
>15|NA|NA|TRBV6-6|TRBJ2-1
CASSYSLAGSNEQFF
TGTGCCAGCAGTTACTCGCTGGCCGGGAGCAATGAGCAGTTCTTC
>14|NA|NA|TRBV19|TRBJ1-1
CASSRYSDYTEAFF
TGTGCCAGTAGTCGTTACAGTGATTACACTGAAGCTTTCTTT
>15|NA|NA|TRBV10-3|TRBJ1-6
CAISESTLSNSPLHF
TGTGCCATCAGTGAGTCGACTCTTAGTAATTCACCCCTCCACTTT
>16|once|NA|TRBV27|TRBJ2-3
CASRDSGGMRTDTQYF
TGTGCCAGCAGGGACAGTGGAGGGATGAGGACAGATACGCAGTATTTT
>13|NA|TRBD1|TRBV6-1|TRBJ1-4
CASRGQGNEKLFF
TGTGCCAGCAGGGGACAGGGTAATGAAAAACTGTTTTTT
>13|NA|NA|TRBV5-1|TRBJ2-7
CASSFQGFHEQYF
TGCGCCAGCAGCTTCCAAGGGTTTCACGAGCAGTACTTC
>15|few|NA|TRBV7-9|TRBJ1-4
CASSPPLGANEKLFF
TGTGCCAGCAGCCCCCCCCTGGGGGCTAATGAAAAACTGTTTTTT
>16|NA|TRBD2|TRBV7-2|TRBJ2-2
CASSLRLAGSTGELFF
TGTGCCAGCAGCCTTCGACTAGCGGGGAGCACCGGGGAGCTGTTTTTT
>14|NA|TRBD1|TRBV30|TRBJ2-2
CAWSKGQGAGELFF
TGTGCCTGGAGTAAAGGACAGGGGGCCGGGGAGCTGTTTTTT
>13|NA|NA|TRBV9|TRBJ2-3
CASSGSLRGTQYF
TGTGCCAGCAGCGGGTCTTTGAGAGGTACGCAGTATTTT
>16|once|NA|TRBV27|TRBJ2-1
CASSLPPGPLGNEQFF
TGTGCCAGCAGTTTACCCCCGGGACCCCTAGGCAATGAGCAGTTCTTC
>16|NA|TRBD1|TRBV7-2|TRBJ1-5
CASSPTGGIGNQPQHF
TGTGCCAGCAGCCCGACAGGGGGGATTGGAAATCAGCCCCAGCATTTT
>18|NA|NA|TRBV27|TRBJ2-6
CASTSIGFTVSGANVLTF
TGTGCCAGCACTAGTATAGGGTTCACCGTCTCTGGGGCCAACGTCCTGACTTTC
>12|NA|NA|TRBV29-1|TRBJ1-2
CSDTDRLGGYTF
TGCAGCGACACGGACCGGCTTGGGGGCTACACCTTC
>13|NA|NA|TRBV10-2|TRBJ1-4
CATTLTENEKLFF
TGCGCCACAACGTTGACAGAGAATGAAAAACTGTTTTTT
>15|NA|TRBD2|TRBV7-6|TRBJ2-1
CASSFTSGGAHEQFF
TGTGCCAGCAGCTTTACTAGCGGGGGGGCCCATGAGCAGTTCTTC
>17|NA|TRBD1|TRBV9|TRBJ2-2
CASSVATGYRGAGELFF
TGTGCCAGCAGCGTAGCTACGGGATACAGGGGTGCCGGGGAGCTGTTTTTT
>10|NA|NA|TRBV2|TRBJ1-2
CASAGNGYTF
TGTGCCAGCGCAGGGAATGGCTACACCTTC
>12|NA|NA|TRBV6-5|TRBJ2-7
CASSSDRNEQYF
TGTGCCAGCAGTTCGGACAGAAACGAGCAGTACTTC
>12|large|NA|TRBV14|TRBJ2-7
CASSPANYEQYF
TGTGCCAGCAGCCCTGCTAACTACGAGCAGTACTTC
>14|NA|NA|TRBV5-1|TRBJ2-3
CASSLLESTGGQYF
TGCGCCAGCAGCTTGTTGGAGAGTACCGGGGGGCAGTATTTT
>16|NA|NA|TRBV7-2|TRBJ2-1
CASSSARRGSYNEQFF
TGTGCCAGCAGCTCCGCCCGGAGGGGCTCCTACAATGAGCAGTTCTTC
>16|NA|TRBD1|TRBV15|TRBJ2-7
CATSRDGGQGSYEQYF
TGTGCCACCAGCAGAGATGGGGGACAGGGGTCCTACGAGCAGTACTTC
>11|NA|TRBD2|TRBV30|TRBJ2-7
CAWSRGGEQYF
TGTGCCTGGAGCCGCGGGGGGGAGCAGTACTTC
>14|once|TRBD1|TRBV11-3|TRBJ2-1
CASSSGQGRSEQFF
TGTGCCAGCAGCTCTGGACAGGGGAGGAGTGAGCAGTTCTTC
>13|NA|NA|TRBV7-9|TRBJ1-3
CASSSGAGNTIYF
TGTGCCAGCAGTTCAGGGGCCGGAAACACCATATATTTT
>12|NA|TRBD2|TRBV5-6|TRBJ2-1
CASSGAYNEQFF
TGTGCCAGTAGCGGGGCATACAATGAGCAGTTCTTC
>13|NA|NA|TRBV7-9|TRBJ2-1
CASSLGGSNEQFF
TGTGCCAGCAGCTTAGGGGGTAGCAATGAGCAGTTCTTC
>15|few|NA|TRBV19|TRBJ1-5
CASSVRGGARQPQHF
TGTGCCAGTAGTGTCAGAGGGGGGGCACGACAGCCCCAGCATTTT
>17|NA|TRBD2|TRBV19|TRBJ2-1
CASSPGAGLGSYNEQFF
TGTGCCAGTAGTCCAGGCGCGGGACTAGGGTCCTACAATGAGCAGTTCTTC
>14|NA|NA|TRBV2|TRBJ1-1
CASSVQGLDTEAFF
TGTGCCAGCAGTGTCCAGGGCTTGGACACTGAAGCTTTCTTT
>12|NA|NA|TRBV2|TRBJ1-1
CASSASRTEAFF
TGTGCCAGCAGTGCTAGTCGGACTGAAGCTTTCTTT
>13|NA|NA|TRBV27|TRBJ1-1
CASSRITGTEAFF
TGTGCCAGCAGCCGGATTACGGGCACTGAAGCTTTCTTT
>13|NA|NA|TRBV7-9|TRBJ2-3
CASSLVAPDTQYF
TGTGCCAGCAGCTTAGTAGCCCCAGATACGCAGTATTTT
>15|NA|TRBD2|TRBV7-3|TRBJ2-2
CASSLELAGSGELFF
TGTGCCAGCAGCTTAGAGTTAGCGGGATCCGGGGAGCTGTTTTTT
>17|NA|TRBD2|TRBV6-1|TRBJ2-5
CASSGGALAGAGETQYF
TGTGCCAGCAGTGGAGGGGCTCTAGCGGGGGCCGGAGAGACCCAGTACTTC
>17|NA|NA|TRBV21-1|TRBJ1-3
CASSAGQKGQAGNTIYF
TGTGCCAGCAGCGCCGGGCAGAAGGGACAGGCTGGAAACACCATATATTTT
>16|once|TRBD1|TRBV13|TRBJ1-4
CASSLGARGRDEKLFF
TGTGCCAGCAGCTTAGGGGCGAGGGGGCGAGATGAAAAACTGTTTTTT
>15|NA|TRBD2|TRBV19|TRBJ2-1
CASSIPSGGANEQFF
TGTGCCAGTAGTATACCTAGCGGGGGGGCCAATGAGCAGTTCTTC
>13|NA|NA|TRBV5-6|TRBJ1-2
CASSPGTNYGYTF
TGTGCCAGCAGCCCAGGGACAAACTATGGCTACACCTTC
>14|NA|NA|TRBV2|TRBJ1-1
CASSPRPGNTEAFF
TGTGCCAGCAGTCCACGCCCTGGGAACACTGAAGCTTTCTTT
>17|NA|TRBD1|TRBV30|TRBJ1-2
CAWRNSGTGTSLGGYTF
TGTGCCTGGAGAAACTCCGGGACAGGTACTTCTCTTGGTGGCTACACCTTC
>14|NA|NA|TRBV4-1|TRBJ1-1
CASSTGLMNTEAFF
TGCGCCAGCAGCACGGGACTGATGAACACTGAAGCTTTCTTT
>15|NA|NA|TRBV5-1|TRBJ2-2
CASSFYGILTGELFF
TGCGCCAGCAGCTTTTACGGTATATTGACCGGGGAGCTGTTTTTT